Given below is one TCR beta chain in context. Its antigen target is currently unknown. No base-level quality is on record; no much larger clone is a single base apart. A FACSAria II was used to sort memory CD4+ T cells, defined as single viable CD3+CD4+CD8-CD45RO+ cells. To determine CMV serostatus, a Roche Elecsys assay was used that detects serum IgG against CMV pp150, pp28, p38 and p52. Following thawing, total CD4+ T cells were enriched through positive selection using CD4 magnetic microbeads. The samples came from a different study that was designed specifically to examine the CD4+ T cell memory repertoire. Following standard operating procedures, peripheral blood mononuclear cells were isolated and cryopreserved, while serum was kept at -80 degrees C. Staining used CD3-PerCP (BW264/56), CD4-APC (RPA-T4), CD45RO-PE (UCHT1) and CD8-Pacific Orange (3B5) antibodies, with Sytox blue excluding non-viable cells.

This sample was included in a study of memory CD4+ T cells and cytomegalovirus serostatus (dated by TCRdb to the late 2010s). Background for the entire study: A total of around 35 healthy Belgian adults, of whom 9 were CMV seropositive and about 25 were CMV seronegative, were included in the cohort. To replicate a published TCR-based CMV serostatus classifier, the study sequenced CD4+ memory TCRbeta repertoires from a Belgian cohort whose cytomegalovirus serostatus was known. What the authors observed across the whole study: A median bootstrapped AUC of almost 0.96 with a 95% CI of 0.76-1.00 was achieved on the Belgian cohort by the original-framework classifier. The results were read as suggesting that the CMV-associated TCR signature is, for the most part, present in the CD4+ memory repertoire. Among the roughly 160 previously reported CMV-associated TCRbeta sequences, 67 showed up in the CD4+ memory repertoires, with each one found in between one and five individuals. Unlike the original study, which covered naive and memory CD4+ and CD8+ populations, the Belgian study sequenced only CD4+CD45RO+ memory cells. CMV serostatus prediction reached a median bootstrapped AUC of nearly 0.96 with the original framework and about 0.91 with a US-trained random forest.

V is shortened by 5 bases, J by 2 bases, and the region joining them spans 17 bases. CDR1 and CDR2, per the germline V gene, are SGHDT and YYEEEE. The CDR3 spans 15 residues, from the cysteine through the phenylalanine. Left in the record is the CDR3 DNA by itself, 45 bases read in frame from the first base. Genomic DNA was extracted from sorted cells with the Quick-DNA Microprep Kit. TCRbeta DNA was amplified with the immunoSEQ hsTCRbeta kit following the manufacturer's protocol. TCRbeta libraries were sequenced on an Illumina MiSeq instrument. On the study's bioinformatics: After out-of-frame sequences were removed, some 2 million distinct TCRbeta sequences remained, averaging around 61,000 per individual. Each individual was scored by the count of about 150 previously reported CMV-associated TCRbeta sequences and the total productive distinct TCRbeta count. A beta-binomial model was reimplemented in Python, and scikit-learn random forests with default parameters were trained on US cohort data. Classifier performance on the Belgian cohort was summarized as median AUC with percentile confidence intervals calculated over 10,000 bootstrap iterations. What TCRdb holds here is the immuneACCESS table cut down to in-frame rearrangements. Part of the clones is not present; checked against another copy, under half of the missing clones reflect an unresolved V gene, and the others are unexplained. V and J calls and clone size are as listed in that table; D and trimming were resolved from the DNA. Here the sample has 50,000 to 60,000 clones; approximately 80% occur a single time. The top ten clones comprise under 1.5% of the sample.

The sequence derives from an adult in good health and CMV-seropositive. The V and J segments used are TRBV5-6 and TRBJ2-7; the D gene cannot be named for sure. Source material: memory CD4+ T cells from blood. For the CDR3, the sequence is CASSFRTVRTYEQYF. The DNA is as follows: TGTGCCAGCAGTTTTCGGACGGTAAGAACCTACGAGCAGTACTTC.